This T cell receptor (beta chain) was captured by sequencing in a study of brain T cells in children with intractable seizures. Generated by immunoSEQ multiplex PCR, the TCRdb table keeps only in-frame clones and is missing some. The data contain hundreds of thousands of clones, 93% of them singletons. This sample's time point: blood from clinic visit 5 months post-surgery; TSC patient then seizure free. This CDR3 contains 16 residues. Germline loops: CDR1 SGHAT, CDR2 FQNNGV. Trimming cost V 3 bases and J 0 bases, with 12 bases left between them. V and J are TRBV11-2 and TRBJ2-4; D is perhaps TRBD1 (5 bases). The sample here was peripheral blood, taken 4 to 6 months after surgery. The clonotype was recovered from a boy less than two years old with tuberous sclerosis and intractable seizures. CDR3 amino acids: CASSFFRALAKNIQYF. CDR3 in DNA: TGTGCCAGCAGCTTCTTCAGGGCCTTAGCCAAAAACATTCAGTACTTC.